This entry features one T cell receptor (beta chain) sequence. Produced via immunoSEQ multiplex PCR; TCRdb's table is partial and in-frame only. The sample has 58,000 or so clones; around 86% are singletons. This record belongs to a study of technical replicates of blood from a few donors. The CDR3 loop spans 13 amino acids. The V and J ends lost 0 bases and 6 bases respectively, with 8 bases between them. Germline V lookup: CDR1 LGHNA, CDR2 YSLEER. The chain employs TRBV4-3 and TRBJ1-1; no clear D. What was sequenced was PBMCs. The receptor was derived from a human donor in good health. Some clones in this sample may be carry-over from other donors' samples. CDR3: CASSQDGGSEAFF. The CDR3 DNA is TGCGCCAGCAGCCAAGATGGAGGATCTGAAGCTTTCTTT.